Below, 15 T cell receptor beta chains from the same sample are listed, as sequenced in a study of memory CD4+ T cells and cytomegalovirus serostatus. The sort gate was single viable CD3+CD4+CD8-CD45RO+ cells for memory CD4+ T cells. The assay was immunoSEQ multiplex PCR, and TCRdb's table has in-frame clones only and misses some. The sample consists of tens of thousands of clones, about 79% of them appearing once. The sample consisted of memory CD4+ T cells from blood. These receptors were taken from an adult in good health and CMV-seronegative.

This chain joins TRBV5-1 and TRBJ2-7; 7 nucleotides align to TRBD2. The germline V gene encodes CDR1 SGHRS and CDR2 YFSETQ. The junction had 2 bases not matched to a gene; V was cut back by 2 bases and J by 0 bases. The CDR3 length is 14 residues. The CDR3 sequence: CASSLSGASYEQYF. The CDR3 DNA reads TGCGCCAGCAGCTTAAGCGGGGCCTCCTACGAGCAGTACTTC.

This chain uses TRBV11-2 with TRBJ2-1, with no clear D. V was shortened by 5 bases and J by 1 base, with 12 bases between the two germline ends. Per the germline V gene, CDR1 is SGHAT and CDR2 is FQNNGV. This CDR3 region has 15 residues. In nucleotides, the CDR3 is TGTGCCAGCAGCACCTCACGTGCATCCTACAATGAGCAGTTCTTC. Protein: CASSTSRASYNEQFF.

The chain links TRBV19 to TRBJ2-3; unclear D gene. The CDR3 runs to 13 residues. Germline loops: CDR1 LNHDA, CDR2 SQIVND (reference sequence). V was clipped by 3 bases and J by 0 bases, with 4 bases between them. CDR3 in amino acids: CASSIPSTDTQYF. The CDR3 nucleotides read TGTGCCAGTAGTATCCCCAGCACAGATACGCAGTATTTT.

This chain joins TRBV19 and TRBJ1-4, with D maybe TRBD1 (5 bases). Trimming took off 5 bases at V and 8 bases at J, with 9 bases between the two ends. This CDR3 region has 12 residues. Germline lookup yields CDR1 LNHDA and CDR2 SQIVND (reference sequence). CDR3: CASSPREEKLFF. CDR3 DNA sequence: TGTGCCAGTAGTCCCAGGGAAGAAAAACTGTTTTTT. Looking up the rest from reference TRBV19 and TRBJ1-4 gives the full variable domain: DGGITQSPKYLFRKEGQNVTLSCEQNLNHDAMYWYRQDPGQGLRLIYYSQIVNDFQKGDIAEGYSVSREKKESFPLTVTSAQKNPTAFYLCASSPREEKLFFGSGTQLSVL.

The chain is built from TRBV5-4 and TRBJ2-3; 8 bases are a match to TRBD2. There are 15 residues in the CDR3. V shed 4 bases, J shed 3 bases, and the junction held 7 bases outside the gene matches. Per the germline V gene, CDR1 is SGHNT and CDR2 is YYREEE (reference sequence). CDR3 DNA: TGTGCCAGCAGCCCGGACGCTAGCGGGACAGATACGCAGTATTTT. Protein: CASSPDASGTDTQYF.

The J gene is TRBJ2-2, the V gene TRBV11-2; D tentatively fits TRBD1 or TRBD2 (5 bases each). Trimming cost V 5 bases and J 6 bases, with 22 bases left between them. The CDR3 sequence is 17 residues long. CDR1 is SGHAT, CDR2 FQNNGV, per germline. The CDR3 coding sequence is TGTGCCAGCAGCCTCCGGGGCCGGGGCAACGACGCCGGGGAGCTGTTTTTT. It translates to CASSLRGRGNDAGELFF.

The chain employs TRBV5-1 and TRBJ1-1; a weak D match, TRBD1 (5 bases). Trimming stripped 2 bases from V and 4 bases from J, with 15 bases between. Germline-derived CDR1 and CDR2 are SGHRS and YFSETQ. The CDR3 loop spans 15 amino acids. CDR3 nucleotides: TGCGCCAGCAGCTTACAACCTGGGGCAGGCACTGAAGCTTTCTTT. Its translation: CASSLQPGAGTEAFF.

The V gene is TRBV7-2, the J gene TRBJ2-3; D unresolved. The V end was cut by 1 base, the J end by 4 bases, with 9 bases between. CDR3 length equals 14 residues. The germline V gene encodes CDR1 SGHTA and CDR2 FQGNSA. DNA of the CDR3: TGTGCCAGCAGCTTAGATGGCTCTCCAGATACGCAGTATTTT. Protein sequence: CASSLDGSPDTQYF.

The chain carries TRBV19 and TRBJ2-7, with 11 bases matching TRBD1. Germline lookup yields CDR1 LNHDA and CDR2 SQIVND (reference sequence). The CDR3 covers 13 residues. V dropped 9 bases and J dropped 4; count of bases not matched to a gene: 5. The CDR3 coding sequence is TGTGCCAGCGCGGACAGGGGGCTGTACGAGCAGTACTTC. The encoded protein is CASADRGLYEQYF.

The chain employs TRBV7-2 and TRBJ1-1, with no clear D. The CDR3 covers 13 residues. Trimming removed 8 bases at V and 3 bases at J, with 13 bases between. The V gene's germline CDR1 is SGHTA and CDR2 FQGNSA. The CDR3 DNA sequence: TGTGCCAGCCGAAGGGAGGGCTACACTGAAGCTTTCTTT. This sequence encodes CASRREGYTEAFF.

The chain links TRBV4-2 to TRBJ1-5, with 8 bases aligning to TRBD1. This CDR3 is built from 16 residues. The V gene end was trimmed by 3 bases and the J gene end by 1 base; junction bases not matched to a gene: 5. Per the germline V gene, CDR1 is LGHNA and CDR2 is YNFKEQ. Here the CDR3 DNA reads TGTGCCAGCAGCCACAACGGACAGGGAAGCAATCAGCCCCAGCATTTT. Its translation is CASSHNGQGSNQPQHF.

A single count supports this clone. The chain is built from TRBV9 and TRBJ2-6; D is uncertain. In germline, CDR1 is SGDLS, CDR2 YYNGEE. This CDR3 contains 17 residues. The ends were cut back, 7 bases at V and 5 bases at J, with 22 bases in the middle. The DNA of the CDR3 is TGTGCCAGCGGCTGGTGGTACAAACAAAGTCGGGCCAACGTCCTGACTTTC. Translated: CASGWWYKQSRANVLTF.

J is TRBJ2-2 and V is TRBV2; 9 nucleotides match TRBD1. Unmatched junction bases numbered 1, after V lost 7 bases and J lost 1 base. This CDR3 contains 14 residues. CDR1 and CDR2 (germline): SNHLY, FYNNEI. CDR3 sequence: CASKTGGNTGELFF. DNA for the CDR3: TGTGCCAGCAAGACAGGGGGGAACACCGGGGAGCTGTTTTTT. Filled out from reference TRBV2 and TRBJ2-2, the complete variable domain reads EPEVTQTPSHQVTQMGQEVILRCVPISNHLYFYWYRQILGQKVEFLVSFYNNEISEKSEIFDDQFSVERPDGSNFTLKIRSTKLEDSAMYFCASKTGGNTGELFFGEGSRLTVL.

This chain links TRBV5-4 with TRBJ1-2; unclear D gene. Germline CDR1 reads SGHNT; CDR2 reads YYREEE (reference sequence). V dropped 0 bases and J dropped 3 bases, with 12 bases sitting between them. The CDR3 is 15 amino acids. CDR3 nucleotides: TGTGCCAGCAGCTTGGCCGGACGGAGTGACTATGGCTACACCTTC. Translation gives CASSLAGRSDYGYTF. The entire variable domain, with the rest obtained from reference TRBV5-4 and TRBJ1-2, is as follows: ETGVTQSPTHLIKTRGQQVTLRCSSQSGHNTVSWYQQALGQGPQFIFQYYREEENGRGNFPPRFSGLQFPNYSSELNVNALELDDSALYLCASSLAGRSDYGYTFGSGTRLTVV.

The chain couples TRBV5-4 to TRBJ1-3; D ambiguous. CDR1 and CDR2 (germline): SGHNT, YYREEE (reference sequence). Trimming pared 1 base from V and 8 bases from J, leaving 10 bases between. The CDR3 length is 13 residues. The CDR3, as DNA: TGTGCCAGCAGCTTGTCCTCTCGGGACACCATATATTTT. This translates into CASSLSSRDTIYF.